This T cell receptor beta chain was recovered during a study of T cells in Graves' hyperthyroidism and ophthalmopathy. This clonotype was observed at least ten times. The V gene's germline CDR1 is MDHEN and CDR2 SYDVKM. This CDR3 has 15 amino acids. Trimming took off 5 bases at V and 3 bases at J, with 13 bases between the two ends. RNA transcripts gave rise to amplified TCR beta CDR3 regions. The TCR CDR3 was amplified in a first-round RT-PCR using the HTBI primer set. TCRdb independently ran MiXCR on the multiplex PCR reads; one entry per CDR3 protein. The table lists approximately 590,000 distinct CDR3 sequences, approximately 14% of them singletons.

This sequence joins TRBV28 and TRBJ2-2; D perhaps matches TRBD2 (5 bases). Sequenced input: blood. The receptor comes from a woman aged 25 to 45 with Graves' hyperthyroidism. The CDR3 region has the DNA TGTGCCAGCAGTAATTCGGTCGGGGACACCGGGGAGCTGTTTTTT. Translated: CASSNSVGDTGELFF.